This TCR beta chain was identified during a study of blood T cell repertoires in COVID-19. TCRdb keeps only in-frame clones here, not all; method: immunoSEQ multiplex PCR. This sample has fewer than 150,000 clones, with around nine tenths found just once. This clonotype was sampled from a human donor in a cohort sampled during active COVID-19. The source material was peripheral blood.

In DNA form, the CDR3 reads TGTGCCAGTACCCCGGGACAGGGGGACACTGAAGCTTTCTTT. The encoded protein is CASTPGQGDTEAFF. This chain connects TRBV19 to TRBJ1-1; 11 positions match TRBD1. The CDR3 length is 14 residues. V shed 7 bases, J shed 3 bases, and the junction held 4 bases outside the gene matches. Germline assignment: CDR1 LNHDA and CDR2 SQIVND (reference sequence).